Listed here is a single T cell receptor (beta chain). Its antigen remains unidentified. This may be a read error, as it is one base from a much larger clone. This specimen belongs to a study of shared clonotypes between healthy human individuals (dated by TCRdb to the early 2020s). Broadly, across the study: Two women and three men aged 18 to 49 years were included in the cohort. Libraries were prepared and TCR repertoires were sequenced by different laboratories using diverse techniques, in order to increase sequencing depth and limit assay-specific biases. Each donor's leukapheresis produced roughly between about 0.9 and 9.5 billion PBMCs. Blood TCR repertoires of five healthy adults were deeply sequenced to estimate repertoire size and the extent of clonotype sharing between individuals. For each donor, CD4 naive and CD4 memory were each given three plates, CD8 naive was given two plates, and CD8 memory was given one plate.

TCR CDR3 regions were amplified from genomic DNA by multiplex PCR using the deep immunoSEQ assay. Extracted genomic DNA from each cell subset was distributed evenly across all wells of several immunoSEQ 96-well plates, and each plate was treated as a replicate. Each replicate PCR for sorted subsets received around 200 ng genomic DNA, equal to tens of thousands of T cell genomes. The purified libraries were quantified using a Qubit 3.0 fluorometer, sized with a Bioanalyzer 2100, and then quantified again using the KAPA Library Quantification kit. Each immunoSEQ 96-well plate was sequenced on its own single-read 150-cycle Illumina NextSeq 550 flow cell. The study's processing was this. Because only junctional sequences without quality scores were contained in the immunoSEQ output, filtering matching that applied to full-length reads could not be performed. To assign V/J genes and CDR3, sequences were annotated using PyIR, a Python wrapper for IgBLAST v1.9, with IMGT germline references. Reads were removed for weak V/J assignments (E-value above 1e-6), missing CDR3, stop codons, out-of-frame junctions, or ambiguous translated residues. V3J clonotypes were defined as sequences sharing the same inferred V gene, J gene, and CDR3 amino acid sequence. To compute the percentage overlap between repertoires, the number of shared unique clonotypes was divided by the size of the smaller repertoire. RTK rarefaction, the Chao1 estimator, and Recon v2.1 estimates of unobserved clonotypes were used to assess repertoire richness. For all TCRbeta clonotypes obtained by the gDNA method from a handful of donors, generation probabilities were computed with OLGA. TCRdb took this table from immuneACCESS and kept in-frame rearrangements with V and J called. Such tables lack part of the clones; where checked against another copy, unresolved V genes explain under half of the gap, and the rest is unexplained. That table supplies the V and J calls and clone size; D and trimming were determined from the DNA. The sample includes about 1.1 million clones, with around three quarters observed a single time. The biggest ten clones account for about 0.94% of the sample.

What the study reported, not specific to this receptor: Roughly 5% of naive CD4, around 4% of naive CD8, 2.3% of memory CD4, and less than 0.45% of memory CD8 clonotypes were shared across a few donors. Only blood was sampled, and tissue TCR repertoires likely differ from those in blood. Estimated clonotype richness was generally larger for naive than for memory subsets. Compared with non-shared clonotypes, the clonotypes found in all four sorted-subset donors had higher generation probabilities. Even with the large sequencing depth, rarefaction of the sorted-subset datasets indicated that sequencing was incomplete. The genetic and exposure-history diversity represented was limited by the small number of donors. Pairwise subsampling indicated that sequencing depth was expected to affect the degree of clonotype sharing among donors.

The germline V and J ends show losses of 4 bases and 2 bases respectively, and no gene match explains 1 base of the junction. The CDR3 holds 13 amino acids from the cysteine to the phenylalanine. Of all the DNA, just the CDR3 is kept, 39 bases in frame from base 1. As encoded in the germline V gene, CDR1 is MNHEY while CDR2 is SVGAGI. Donors were healthy HIV-negative adults with no recently reported acute infections or vaccinations. Every donor was a Caucasian adult living in Nashville, Tennessee, USA. CD4+ T cells were enriched through magnetic negative selection, after which naive cells were positively selected on CD45RA and the remaining negative fraction served as the memory subset. Blood was collected by leukapheresis, and PBMCs were isolated by Ficoll-Histopaque density gradient centrifugation and then cryopreserved in liquid nitrogen vapor phase. Purity and quantity of every magnetically sorted T cell population were checked by analytical flow cytometry. Each sorted fraction had its genomic DNA isolated and then quantified by UV absorbance on a Nanodrop 2000c.

Sequenced sample: memory CD4+ T cells from PBMCs. The cell subset or site label of this sample denotes: CD45RA-negative fraction. The V gene is TRBV6-5 and the J gene is TRBJ2-5, and 7 junction bases match TRBD1. The origin of this receptor is a young man in good health. Some clones in this sample may be carry-over from other donors' samples. The nucleotide sequence is given as TGTGCCAGCAGTTGGGACAGACAAGAGACCCAGTACTTC. The translation is CASSWDRQETQYF.